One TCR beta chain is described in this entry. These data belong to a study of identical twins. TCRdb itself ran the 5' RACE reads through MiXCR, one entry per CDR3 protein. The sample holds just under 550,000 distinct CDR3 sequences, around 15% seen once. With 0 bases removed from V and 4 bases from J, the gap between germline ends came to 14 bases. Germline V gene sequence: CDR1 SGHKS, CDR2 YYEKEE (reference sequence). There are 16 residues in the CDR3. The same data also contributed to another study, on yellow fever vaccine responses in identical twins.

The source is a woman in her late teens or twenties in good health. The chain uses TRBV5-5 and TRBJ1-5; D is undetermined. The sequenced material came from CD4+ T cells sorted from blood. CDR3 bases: TGTGCCAGCAGCTTGGGTGCGTTGGCAGGAAATCAGCCCCAGCATTTT. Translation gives CASSLGALAGNQPQHF.